The 19 T cell receptor beta chains presented below share a single source sample, sequenced in a study of blood T cell repertoires in COVID-19. Using immunoSEQ multiplex PCR, the repertoire was profiled, and TCRdb retains in-frame clones only, with some absent. This table has about 320,000 clones, roughly 90% appearing once. Sequencing used PBMCs or T cells enriched from blood (not recorded which). The receptors were gathered from a woman younger than 45 who had been exposed to COVID-19.

The chain links TRBV18 to TRBJ2-5; no reliable D call. CDR3 length equals 13 residues. Germline CDR1 reads KGHSH; CDR2 reads LQKENI. Trimming shortened V by 2 bases and J by 3 bases, and 7 bases separated the two germline ends. The CDR3: CASSPNSKETQYF. CDR3 coding DNA: TGTGCCAGCTCACCAAATTCCAAAGAGACCCAGTACTTC.

A single count supports this clone. This sequence joins TRBV7-9 and TRBJ2-3; the match to TRBD2 covers 10 bases. V shed 5 bases, J shed 6 bases, and the junction held 11 bases outside the gene matches. CDR3 length equals 16 residues. Germline V CDR1 and CDR2: SEHNR, FQNEAQ (reference sequence). CDR3 bases: TGTGCCAGCAGCCCGTGGAGCGGGGGGGCCACCGATACGCAGTATTTT. Translating gives CASSPWSGGATDTQYF. Filled out from reference TRBV7-9 and TRBJ2-3, the complete variable domain reads DTGVSQNPRHKITKRGQNVTFRCDPISEHNRLYWYRQTLGQGPEFLTYFQNEAQLEKSRLLSDRFSAERPKGSFSTLEIQRTEQGDSAMYLCASSPWSGGATDTQYFGPGTRLTVL.

CDR3 bases: TGCGCCAGCAGCTTGAGGGTCGGGGTCCTCCACACTGAAGCTTTCTTT. This codes for CASSLRVGVLHTEAFF. The chain joins TRBV5-1 to TRBJ1-1; D not resolved. Between the trimmed V and J ends, which lost 1 base and 3 bases, there was a span of 16 bases. Germline CDR1 is SGHRS and CDR2 is YFSETQ. This CDR3 contains 16 residues.

The chain combines TRBV12-3 or TRBV12-4 with TRBJ2-5, with D maybe TRBD1 (6 bases). Trimming took off 2 bases at V and 5 bases at J, with 6 bases between the two ends. CDR3 length: 12 residues. The CDR3 region has the DNA TGTGCCAGCAGTTTAACAGGGGAGACCCAGTACTTC. Its protein is CASSLTGETQYF.

V is TRBV6-5 and J is TRBJ2-5, with D tentatively TRBD1 (5 bases). From germline, CDR1 is MNHEY and CDR2 SVGAGI. This CDR3 comprises 15 residues. V lost 2 bases and J lost 5, with 15 bases in between. CDR3 sequence reads: CASSYDIQGVETQYF. The CDR3 coding sequence is TGTGCCAGCAGTTACGATATACAAGGGGTGGAGACCCAGTACTTC.

On this clone: Other DNA sequences in the same sample also yield this CDR3. The chain is built from TRBV5-4 and TRBJ2-5; 8 positions match TRBD1. The V and J ends lost 4 bases and 1 base, in that order; junction bases with no gene match: 3. CDR3 size: 14 residues. CDR1 and CDR2 (germline): SGHNT, YYREEE (reference sequence). Written as DNA, the CDR3 is TGTGCCAGCAGCCCGGACAGGGCCCAAGAGACCCAGTACTTC. Protein: CASSPDRAQETQYF.

The J gene is TRBJ1-6, the V gene TRBV6-5; 7 bases fit TRBD1. CDR1 MNHEY and CDR2 SVGAGI come from the germline V gene. The CDR3 has 15 amino acids. The ends lost 5 bases at V and 6 bases at J; junction bases unmatched: 7. The CDR3 sequence: CASSIQGSGNSPLHF. The CDR3 coding sequence is TGTGCCAGCAGTATACAGGGGTCTGGTAATTCACCCCTCCACTTT.

The rearrangement links TRBV7-2 to TRBJ1-6, with D possibly being TRBD1 (5 bases). The length of the CDR3 is 17 residues. Germline CDR1 SGHTA, CDR2 FQGNSA. V dropped 1 base and J dropped 0 bases, with 10 bases sitting between them. The CDR3 loop reads CASSLGGFSSYNSPLHF. In DNA form, the CDR3 reads TGTGCCAGCAGCTTAGGGGGCTTTAGCTCCTATAATTCACCCCTCCACTTT. Complete variable domain (other parts from reference TRBV7-2 and TRBJ1-6): GAGVSQSPSNKVTEKGKDVELRCDPISGHTALYWYRQSLGQGLEFLIYFQGNSAPDKSGLPSDRFSAERTGGSVSTLTIQRTQQEDSAVYLCASSLGGFSSYNSPLHFGNGTRLTVT.

The chain carries TRBV6-2 or TRBV6-3 and TRBJ1-5, with D possibly being TRBD1 (5 bases). The ends were cut back, 0 bases at V and 2 bases at J, with 11 bases in the middle. The CDR3 sequence is 16 residues long. Germline CDR1 and CDR2: MNHEY and SVGEGT. The CDR3 coding sequence is TGTGCCAGCAGTTACTCGAACGGCAGGGGCAATCAGCCCCAGCATTTT. Its translation: CASSYSNGRGNQPQHF.

This chain joins TRBV6-5 and TRBJ2-3; tentatively, D is TRBD1 (7 bases). Germline-derived CDR1 and CDR2 are MNHEY and SVGAGI. This CDR3 has 14 residues. V lost 0 bases to trimming and J lost 8 bases, with 12 bases between them. The CDR3 reads CASSYSLQGGTQYF. CDR3 DNA: TGTGCCAGCAGTTACTCCCTTCAGGGGGGTACGCAGTATTTT.

The chain is built from TRBV5-4 and TRBJ1-4; D call uncertain. The CDR3 loop spans 11 amino acids. The V end lost 3 bases, the J end lost 5 bases, and 2 bases lay between the germline ends. Germline CDR1 SGHNT, CDR2 YYREEE (reference sequence). CDR3 DNA sequence: TGTGCCAGCAGCTCGAATGAAAAACTGTTTTTT. Amino acid sequence: CASSSNEKLFF.

V and J are TRBV2 and TRBJ1-5, with a tentative D call TRBD1 (6 bases). The V gene lost 6 bases and the J gene lost 0 bases, with 9 bases spanning the gap. The germline V gene encodes CDR1 SNHLY and CDR2 FYNNEI. The CDR3 consists of 14 residues. The CDR3 DNA reads TGTGCCAGCAGCCGGGACATTAGCAATCAGCCCCAGCATTTT. Protein sequence: CASSRDISNQPQHF. Variable domain in full (rest from reference TRBV2 and TRBJ1-5): EPEVTQTPSHQVTQMGQEVILRCVPISNHLYFYWYRQILGQKVEFLVSFYNNEISEKSEIFDDQFSVERPDGSNFTLKIRSTKLEDSAMYFCASSRDISNQPQHFGDGTRLSIL.

The chain joins TRBV7-9 to TRBJ1-1; no definite D call. Germline V gives CDR1 SEHNR, CDR2 FQNEAQ (reference sequence). The CDR3 runs 13 residues. Trimming shortened V by 0 bases and J by 5 bases, and 7 bases separated the two germline ends. This CDR3 reads CASSLATGTEAFF. DNA of the CDR3: TGTGCCAGCAGCTTAGCGACGGGTACTGAAGCTTTCTTT. The whole variable domain, filled in from reference TRBV7-9 and TRBJ1-1, reads DTGVSQNPRHKITKRGQNVTFRCDPISEHNRLYWYRQTLGQGPEFLTYFQNEAQLEKSRLLSDRFSAERPKGSFSTLEIQRTEQGDSAMYLCASSLATGTEAFFGQGTRLTVV.

The gene calls are TRBV5-1 and TRBJ2-7, with 7 bases matching TRBD1. The CDR3 spans 14 residues. J was trimmed by 3 bases and V by 5 bases; bases with no gene match: 8. Germline CDR1 SGHRS, CDR2 YFSETQ. This CDR3 reads CASSRDRGGYEQYF. The CDR3 DNA sequence: TGCGCCAGCAGTCGGGACAGAGGGGGCTACGAGCAGTACTTC.

The chain combines TRBV6-5 with TRBJ2-1, with TRBD2 identical over 10 bases. V was pared by 11 bases and J by 4 bases, with 5 bases of the junction left unmatched. The CDR3 has 13 amino acids. The germline gives CDR1 MNHEY, CDR2 SVGAGI. CDR3 in amino acids: CAARTSGYNEQFF. CDR3 coding DNA: TGTGCCGCCCGGACTAGCGGTTACAATGAGCAGTTCTTC.

The chain recombines TRBV4-3 with TRBJ2-7, with D perhaps matching TRBD1 (5 bases). Germline CDR1 is LGHNA and CDR2 is YSLEER. The CDR3 contains 14 residues. Trimming cost V 4 bases and J 5 bases, with 15 bases left between them. CDR3: CASSPTAGWNEQYF. CDR3 DNA sequence: TGCGCCAGCAGCCCGACAGCCGGGTGGAACGAGCAGTACTTC.

The chain has TRBV7-9 and TRBJ1-4, with TRBD1 as a possible D gene (5 bases). V was clipped by 7 bases and J by 3 bases, with 12 bases between them. The CDR3 is 14 amino acids. Germline lookup yields CDR1 SEHNR and CDR2 FQNEAQ (reference sequence). Written as DNA, the CDR3 is TGTGCCAGCACCAGGACAATTGCTAATGAAAAACTGTTTTTT. It translates to CASTRTIANEKLFF.

Comment on this clone: One junction end does not reproduce the germline sequence, and a read error may be involved. This chain joins TRBV6-6 and TRBJ1-3, with D perhaps matching TRBD1 (5 bases). CDR1 and CDR2 (germline): MNHNY, SVGAGI (reference sequence). The CDR3 extends over 15 amino acids. CDR3 DNA sequence: TGTGTCAGCAGTTACGGGGGGGACTCTGGAAACACCATATATTTT. Translating gives CVSSYGGDSGNTIYF.

The chain's CDR3 is CASRPTDRGFGNQPQHF. The DNA for the CDR3 is TGTGCCAGCAGGCCTACCGACAGGGGTTTTGGCAATCAGCCCCAGCATTTT. This sequence joins TRBV6-2 or TRBV6-3 and TRBJ1-5; 8 bases match TRBD1. Per germline, CDR1 MNHEY and CDR2 SVGEGT. The trim removed 6 bases at V and 2 bases at J, leaving 12 bases unmatched. This CDR3 is built from 17 residues.